Following are 7 T cell receptor beta chains from one sample sequenced in a study of blood T cell repertoires in COVID-19. Here immunoSEQ multiplex PCR was the method, and the copy in TCRdb shows in-frame clones only, minus some. The sample yields hundreds of thousands of clones, 85% seen once. Sequencing was performed on PBMCs or T cells enriched from blood (not recorded which). These receptors came from a woman aged 25 to 39 who had been exposed to COVID-19.

The V call is TRBV15, the J call TRBJ2-2; 9 nucleotides agree with TRBD2. This CDR3 has 17 amino acids. Germline lookup yields CDR1 LNHNV and CDR2 YYDKDF (reference sequence). V was pared by 1 base and J by 1 base, with 4 bases of the junction left unmatched. CDR3: CATSRVAGEGNTGELFF. CDR3 nucleotide sequence: TGTGCCACCAGCAGAGTAGCGGGAGAGGGGAACACCGGGGAGCTGTTTTTT.

The gene calls are TRBV29-1 and TRBJ2-3; 9 bases agree with TRBD1. Germline V lookup: CDR1 SQVTM, CDR2 ANQGSEA. Trimming took 8 bases from V and 1 from J; bases not matched to a gene: 4. The CDR3 loop spans 13 amino acids. CDR3 amino acids: CSSWTGGTDTQYF. The CDR3 DNA reads TGCAGCTCGTGGACAGGGGGCACAGATACGCAGTATTTT.

V and J are TRBV9 and TRBJ2-7; 11 nucleotides match TRBD2. Germline loops: CDR1 SGDLS, CDR2 YYNGEE. The CDR3 consists of 14 residues. Losses at the gene ends were 3 bases for V and 3 bases for J; bases not matched to a gene: 2. The CDR3 bases are TGTGCCAGCAGCGAGACTAGCGGGATCTACGAGCAGTACTTC. Translated: CASSETSGIYEQYF.

This clone has just one count. This sequence joins TRBV4-1 and TRBJ2-7, with 9 bases aligning to TRBD2. The ends lost 1 base at V and 4 bases at J; junction bases unmatched: 11. The CDR3 is made up of 17 amino acids. Per germline, CDR1 MGHRA and CDR2 YSYEKL. The CDR3 nucleotides are TGCGCCAGCAGCCAAGCTAAGATAGCGGGGGCTTATTACGAGCAGTACTTC. Protein: CASSQAKIAGAYYEQYF.

V and J are TRBV29-1 and TRBJ2-1; D possibly corresponds to TRBD1 (5 bases). The length of the CDR3 is 13 residues. Germline V lookup: CDR1 SQVTM, CDR2 ANQGSEA. Trimming took off 3 bases at V and 8 bases at J, with 14 bases between the two ends. The DNA for the CDR3 is TGCAGCGTTGAGGGGCTGACCCGGTATGAGCAGTTCTTC. Amino acid sequence: CSVEGLTRYEQFF.

This chain uses TRBV5-5 with TRBJ1-2; D might be TRBD1 (6 bases). CDR3 length equals 13 residues. Per the germline V gene, CDR1 is SGHKS and CDR2 is YYEKEE (reference sequence). Trimming pared 2 bases from V and 4 bases from J, leaving 9 bases between. The CDR3 loop is CASSFDRSYGYTF. The CDR3 bases are TGTGCCAGCAGCTTCGACAGGAGCTATGGCTACACCTTC.

The V call is TRBV7-9, the J call TRBJ2-5; 10 positions agree with TRBD2. Unmatched junction bases numbered 5, after V lost 1 base and J lost 0 bases. In germline, CDR1 is SEHNR, CDR2 FQNEAQ (reference sequence). CDR3 length: 17 residues. The CDR3 DNA follows: TGTGCCAGCAGCTTAGATGGTAGCGGGGGGTACCAAGAGACCCAGTACTTC. It specifies CASSLDGSGGYQETQYF.